Listed here is a single T cell receptor beta chain. The sample belongs to a study of cytomegalovirus exposure and HLA in healthy donors. Looked up from germline, CDR1 is KGHSH and CDR2 is LQKENI. Trimming pared 5 bases from V and 2 bases from J, leaving 12 bases between. The CDR3 is 15 amino acids. Primers: 60 Vbeta forward and 13 Jbeta reverse. Here immunoSEQ multiplex PCR was the method, and the copy in TCRdb shows in-frame clones only, minus some. The sample yields more than 140,000 clones, more than 70% seen once. Sequencing was carried out using PBMCs. This sequence originates from a middle-aged man in good health and CMV-seronegative. J is TRBJ2-2 and V is TRBV18, with D maybe TRBD1 (6 bases). This CDR3 reads CASSIGTPNTGELFF. CDR3 DNA: TGTGCCAGCTCAATAGGGACACCTAACACCGGGGAGCTGTTTTTT.